This T cell receptor beta chain appears in the sequencing data of a study of blood T cell repertoires in COVID-19. Here immunoSEQ multiplex PCR was the method, and the copy in TCRdb shows in-frame clones only, minus some. The table lists 260,000 or so clones, roughly 81% of them singletons. Germline values: CDR1 MNHEY, CDR2 SMNVEV (reference sequence). The CDR3 spans 16 residues. V shed 4 bases and J 3 bases; nucleotides not matched to a gene: 5. The sequence was obtained from an elderly woman with COVID-19, enrolled during active disease. The chain uses TRBV27 and TRBJ2-2, with TRBD2 identical over 10 bases. The sample consisted of peripheral blood. CDR3: CASSSSGRWDTGELFF. CDR3 DNA sequence: TGTGCCAGCAGTTCTAGCGGGAGATGGGACACCGGGGAGCTGTTTTTT.